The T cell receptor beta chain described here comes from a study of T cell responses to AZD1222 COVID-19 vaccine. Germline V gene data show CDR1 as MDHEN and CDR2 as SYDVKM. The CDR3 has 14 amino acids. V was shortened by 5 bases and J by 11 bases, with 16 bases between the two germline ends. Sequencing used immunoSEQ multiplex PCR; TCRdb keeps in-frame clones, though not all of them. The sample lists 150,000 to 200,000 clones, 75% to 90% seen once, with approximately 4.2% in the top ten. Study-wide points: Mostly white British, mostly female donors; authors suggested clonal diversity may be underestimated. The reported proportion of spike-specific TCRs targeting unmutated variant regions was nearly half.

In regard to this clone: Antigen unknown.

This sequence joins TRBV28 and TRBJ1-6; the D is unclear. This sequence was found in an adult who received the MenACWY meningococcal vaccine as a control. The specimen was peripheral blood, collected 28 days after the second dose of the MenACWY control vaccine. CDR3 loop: CASSPTVPITPLHF. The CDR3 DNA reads TGTGCCAGCAGTCCCACAGTTCCAATCACACCCCTCCACTTT.